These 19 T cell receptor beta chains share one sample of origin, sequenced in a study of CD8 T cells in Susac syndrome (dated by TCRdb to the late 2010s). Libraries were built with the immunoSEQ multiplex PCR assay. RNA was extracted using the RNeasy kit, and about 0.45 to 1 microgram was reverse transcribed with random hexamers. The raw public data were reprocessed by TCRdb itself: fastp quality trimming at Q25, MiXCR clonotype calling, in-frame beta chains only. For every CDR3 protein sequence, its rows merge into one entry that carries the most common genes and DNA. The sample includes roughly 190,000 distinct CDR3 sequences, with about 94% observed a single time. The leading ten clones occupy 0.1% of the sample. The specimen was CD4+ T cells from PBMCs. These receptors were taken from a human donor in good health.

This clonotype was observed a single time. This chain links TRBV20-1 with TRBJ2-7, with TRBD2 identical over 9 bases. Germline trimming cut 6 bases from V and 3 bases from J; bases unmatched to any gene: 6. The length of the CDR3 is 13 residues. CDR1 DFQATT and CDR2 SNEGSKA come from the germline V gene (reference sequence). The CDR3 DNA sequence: TGCAGTGCCAGCGGGAGGCGAGGCTACGAGCAGTACTTC. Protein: CSASGRRGYEQYF.

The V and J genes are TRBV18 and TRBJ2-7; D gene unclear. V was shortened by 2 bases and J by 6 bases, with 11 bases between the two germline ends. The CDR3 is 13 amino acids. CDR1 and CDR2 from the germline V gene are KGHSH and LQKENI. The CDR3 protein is CASSPYLVSEQYF. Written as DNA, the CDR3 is TGTGCCAGCTCACCATATTTAGTTAGCGAGCAGTACTTC.

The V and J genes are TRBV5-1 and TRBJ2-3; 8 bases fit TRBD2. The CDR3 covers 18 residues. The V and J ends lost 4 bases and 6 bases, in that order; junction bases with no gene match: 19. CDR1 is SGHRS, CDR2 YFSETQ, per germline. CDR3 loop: CASSLAPVGAGGGDTQYF. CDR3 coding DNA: TGCGCCAGCAGCCTGGCCCCTGTAGGCGCGGGAGGCGGGGATACGCAGTATTTT.

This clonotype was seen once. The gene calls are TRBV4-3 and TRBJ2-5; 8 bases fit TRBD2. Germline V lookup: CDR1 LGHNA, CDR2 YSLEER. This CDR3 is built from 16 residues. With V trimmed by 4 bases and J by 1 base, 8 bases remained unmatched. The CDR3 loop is CASSPFGAGGQETQYF. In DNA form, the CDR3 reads TGCGCCAGCAGCCCCTTTGGGGCGGGAGGCCAAGAGACCCAGTACTTC.

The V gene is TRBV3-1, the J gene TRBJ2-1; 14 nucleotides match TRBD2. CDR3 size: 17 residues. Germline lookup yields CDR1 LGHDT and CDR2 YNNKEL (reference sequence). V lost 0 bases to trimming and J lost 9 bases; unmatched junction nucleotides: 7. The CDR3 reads CASSQEGLAGVNGEQFF. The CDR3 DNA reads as TGTGCCAGCAGCCAAGAGGGACTAGCGGGAGTAAACGGTGAGCAGTTCTTC.

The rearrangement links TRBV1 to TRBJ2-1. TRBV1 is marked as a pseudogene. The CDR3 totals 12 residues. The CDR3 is CTSSQMSDEQFF. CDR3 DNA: TGCACCAGCAGCCAAATGAGCGATGAGCAGTTCTTC.

The CDR3 DNA reads as TGTGCCTGGAGAGGCGTCCTTAATGAAAAACTGTTTTTT. The encoded protein is CAWRGVLNEKLFF. The V gene is TRBV30, the J gene TRBJ1-4; D is undetermined. This CDR3 comprises 13 residues. The V end was cut by 3 bases, the J end by 4 bases, with 9 bases between. The germline CDR1 and CDR2 sequences are GTSNPN and SVGIG (reference sequence).

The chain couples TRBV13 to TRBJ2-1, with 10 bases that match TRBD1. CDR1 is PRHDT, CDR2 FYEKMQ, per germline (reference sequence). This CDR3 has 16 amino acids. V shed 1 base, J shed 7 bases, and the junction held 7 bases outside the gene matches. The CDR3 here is CASSLAVTGGWNEQFF. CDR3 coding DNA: TGTGCCAGCAGCTTAGCAGTGACAGGGGGCTGGAATGAGCAGTTCTTC.

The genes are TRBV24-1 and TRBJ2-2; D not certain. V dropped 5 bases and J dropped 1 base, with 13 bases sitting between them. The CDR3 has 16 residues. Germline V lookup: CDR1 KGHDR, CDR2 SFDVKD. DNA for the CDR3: TGTGCCACCAGTGGCTTCACCACATTGAACACCGGGGAGCTGTTTTTT. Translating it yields CATSGFTTLNTGELFF.

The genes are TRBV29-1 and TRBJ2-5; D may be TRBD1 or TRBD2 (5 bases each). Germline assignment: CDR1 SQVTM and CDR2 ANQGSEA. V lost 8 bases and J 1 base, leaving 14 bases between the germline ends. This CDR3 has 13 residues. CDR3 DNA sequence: TGCAGCCATCGGGACCGCGTCCAAGAGACCCAGTACTTC. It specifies CSHRDRVQETQYF.

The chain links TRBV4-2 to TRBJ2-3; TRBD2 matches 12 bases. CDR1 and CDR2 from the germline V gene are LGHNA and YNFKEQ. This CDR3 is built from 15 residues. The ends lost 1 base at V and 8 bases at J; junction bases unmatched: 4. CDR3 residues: CASSQGRLAGVTQYF. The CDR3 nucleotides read TGTGCCAGCAGCCAAGGCCGACTAGCGGGAGTTACGCAGTATTTT.

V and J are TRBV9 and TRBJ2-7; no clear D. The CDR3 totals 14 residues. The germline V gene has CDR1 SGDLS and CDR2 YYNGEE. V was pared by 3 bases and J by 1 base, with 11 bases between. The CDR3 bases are TGTGCCAGCAGCGCCACGTCGGTTTCCTACGAGCAGTACTTC. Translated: CASSATSVSYEQYF.

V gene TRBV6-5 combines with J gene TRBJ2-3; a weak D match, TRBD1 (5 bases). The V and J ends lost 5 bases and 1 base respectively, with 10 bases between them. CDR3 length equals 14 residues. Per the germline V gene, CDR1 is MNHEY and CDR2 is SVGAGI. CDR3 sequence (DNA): TGTGCCAGCAGTATCAGGGTTGGCACAGATACGCAGTATTTT. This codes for CASSIRVGTDTQYF.

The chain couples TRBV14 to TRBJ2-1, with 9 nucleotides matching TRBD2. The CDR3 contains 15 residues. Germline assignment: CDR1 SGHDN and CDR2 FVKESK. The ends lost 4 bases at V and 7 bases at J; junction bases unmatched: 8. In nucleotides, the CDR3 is TGTGCCAGCAGCCCCCTGCTTGCGGGAGGGAATGAGCAGTTCTTC. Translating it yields CASSPLLAGGNEQFF.

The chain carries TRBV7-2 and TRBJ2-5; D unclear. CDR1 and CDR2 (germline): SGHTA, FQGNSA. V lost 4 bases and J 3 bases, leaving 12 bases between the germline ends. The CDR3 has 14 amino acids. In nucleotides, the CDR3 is TGTGCCAGCAGCTCCCAGCCTGGTAAAGAGACCCAGTACTTC. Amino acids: CASSSQPGKETQYF.

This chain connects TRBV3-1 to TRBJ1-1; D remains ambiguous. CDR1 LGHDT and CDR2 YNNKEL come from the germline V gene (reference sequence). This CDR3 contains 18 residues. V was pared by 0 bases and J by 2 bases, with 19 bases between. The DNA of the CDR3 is TGTGCCAGCAGCCAAGATGGGCGGGTACGAGGACCTAACACTGAAGCTTTCTTT. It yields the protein CASSQDGRVRGPNTEAFF.

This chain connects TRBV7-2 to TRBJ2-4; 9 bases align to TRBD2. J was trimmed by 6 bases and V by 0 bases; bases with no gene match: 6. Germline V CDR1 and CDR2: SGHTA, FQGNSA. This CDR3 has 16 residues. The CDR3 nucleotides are TGTGCCAGCAGCTTAGCTAGCGGGAGCGCGAGAAACATTCAGTACTTC. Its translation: CASSLASGSARNIQYF.

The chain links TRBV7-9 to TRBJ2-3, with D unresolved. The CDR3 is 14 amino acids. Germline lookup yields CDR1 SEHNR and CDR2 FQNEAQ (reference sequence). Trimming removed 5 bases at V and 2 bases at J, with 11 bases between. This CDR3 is CASSAGFPTDTQYF. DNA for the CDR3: TGTGCCAGCAGCGCCGGGTTTCCCACAGATACGCAGTATTTT.

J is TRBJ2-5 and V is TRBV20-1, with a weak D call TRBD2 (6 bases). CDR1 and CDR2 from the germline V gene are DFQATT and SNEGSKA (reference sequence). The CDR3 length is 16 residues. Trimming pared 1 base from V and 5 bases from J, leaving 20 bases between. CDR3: CSARAPPSRGGETQYF. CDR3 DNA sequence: TGCAGTGCTAGAGCCCCTCCCTCCCGGGGAGGTGAGACCCAGTACTTC.